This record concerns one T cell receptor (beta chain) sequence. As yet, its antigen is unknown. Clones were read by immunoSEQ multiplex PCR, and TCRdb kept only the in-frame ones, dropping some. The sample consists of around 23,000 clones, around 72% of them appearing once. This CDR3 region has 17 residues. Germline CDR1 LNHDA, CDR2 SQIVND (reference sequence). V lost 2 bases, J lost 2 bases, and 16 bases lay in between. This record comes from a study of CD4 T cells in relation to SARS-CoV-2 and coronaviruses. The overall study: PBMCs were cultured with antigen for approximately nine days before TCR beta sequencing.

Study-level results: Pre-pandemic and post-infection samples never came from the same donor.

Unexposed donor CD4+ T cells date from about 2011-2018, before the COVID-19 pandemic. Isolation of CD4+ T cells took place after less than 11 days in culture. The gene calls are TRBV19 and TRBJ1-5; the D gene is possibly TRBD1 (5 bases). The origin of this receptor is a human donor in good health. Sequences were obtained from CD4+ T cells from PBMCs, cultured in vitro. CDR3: CASSIREGTDRNQPQHF. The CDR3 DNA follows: TGTGCCAGTAGTATACGCGAAGGGACCGACCGCAATCAGCCCCAGCATTTT. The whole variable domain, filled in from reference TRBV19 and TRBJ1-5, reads DGGITQSPKYLFRKEGQNVTLSCEQNLNHDAMYWYRQDPGQGLRLIYYSQIVNDFQKGDIAEGYSVSREKKESFPLTVTSAQKNPTAFYLCASSIREGTDRNQPQHFGDGTRLSIL.